This T cell receptor beta chain was profiled in a study of shared clonotypes between healthy human individuals. CDR3 length: 15 residues. Germline values: CDR1 SGHDN, CDR2 FVKESK. Trimming pared 1 base from V and 8 bases from J, leaving 17 bases between. Measured with immunoSEQ multiplex PCR; TCRdb has only the in-frame clones, and not every one. The sample has about 1 million clones, approximately 70% seen once. The rearrangement links TRBV14 to TRBJ1-2; tentatively, D is TRBD1 (6 bases). The sample taken for sequencing was memory CD4+ T cells sorted from blood. Subset reported: CD45RA-negative fraction. This receptor was taken from a man between 18 and 29 years old in good health. CDR3 DNA sequence: TGTGCCAGCAGCCAAGGACCGACAGGTCTTAGGGGCTACACCTTC. Protein: CASSQGPTGLRGYTF.